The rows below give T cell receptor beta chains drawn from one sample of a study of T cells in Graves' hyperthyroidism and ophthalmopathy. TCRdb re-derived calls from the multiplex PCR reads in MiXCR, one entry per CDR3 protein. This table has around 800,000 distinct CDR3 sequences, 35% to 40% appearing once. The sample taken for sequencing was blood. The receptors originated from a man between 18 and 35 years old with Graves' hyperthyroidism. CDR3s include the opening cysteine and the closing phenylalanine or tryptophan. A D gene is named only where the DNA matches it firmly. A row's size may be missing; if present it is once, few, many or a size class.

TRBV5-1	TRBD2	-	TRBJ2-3	CASSGPGLAGGPADTQYF	TGCGCCAGCAGCGGGCCGGGACTAGCGGGGGGGCCGGCAGATACGCAGTATTTT
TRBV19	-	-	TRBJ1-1	CASRVGSHTEAFF	TGTGCCAGTAGGGTCGGGAGCCACACTGAAGCTTTCTTT
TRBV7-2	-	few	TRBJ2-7	CASSFDGSTTSSYF	TGTGCCAGCAGCTTTGACGGATCGACAACATCCTCGTACTTC
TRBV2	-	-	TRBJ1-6	CASSEVDRRSYNSPLHF	TGTGCCAGCAGTGAGGTGGACAGACGCTCCTATAATTCACCCCTCCACTTT
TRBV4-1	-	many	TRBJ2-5	CASSQDLGDWETQYF	TGCGCCAGCAGCCAAGATCTAGGGGATTGGGAGACCCAGTACTTC
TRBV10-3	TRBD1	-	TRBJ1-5	CAISPGQGHQPQHF	TGTGCCATCAGCCCCGGACAGGGACATCAGCCCCAGCATTTT
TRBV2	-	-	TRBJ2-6	CASSLSRSSGANVLTF	TGTGCCAGCAGTTTAAGTCGGTCCTCTGGGGCCAACGTCCTGACTTTC
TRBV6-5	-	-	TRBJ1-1	CASSYAGGWTEAFF	TGTGCCAGCAGTTATGCCGGGGGGTGGACTGAAGCTTTCTTT
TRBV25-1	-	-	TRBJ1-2	CASSEFLNYGYTF	TGTGCCAGCAGTGAATTCCTCAACTATGGCTACACCTTC
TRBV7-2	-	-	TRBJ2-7	CASSTSGTVYEQYF	TGTGCCAGCAGTACCTCCGGCACAGTCTACGAGCAGTACTTC
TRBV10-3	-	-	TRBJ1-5	CATGTTYSNQPQHF	TGTGCCACCGGGACAACCTATAGCAATCAGCCCCAGCATTTT
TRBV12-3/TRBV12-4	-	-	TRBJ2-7	CASSATTYEQYF	TGTGCCAGCAGTGCGACTACTTACGAGCAGTACTTC
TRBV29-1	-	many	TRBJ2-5	CSVETGPEEETQYF	TGCAGCGTGGAGACAGGTCCGGAAGAAGAGACCCAGTACTTC
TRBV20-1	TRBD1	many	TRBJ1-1	CSARGRQGEAFF	TGCAGTGCCCGAGGGAGACAGGGCGAAGCTTTCTTT
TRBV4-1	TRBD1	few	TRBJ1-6	CASSQGDRGNSPLHF	TGCGCCAGCAGCCAGGGGGACAGGGGGAATTCACCCCTCCACTTT